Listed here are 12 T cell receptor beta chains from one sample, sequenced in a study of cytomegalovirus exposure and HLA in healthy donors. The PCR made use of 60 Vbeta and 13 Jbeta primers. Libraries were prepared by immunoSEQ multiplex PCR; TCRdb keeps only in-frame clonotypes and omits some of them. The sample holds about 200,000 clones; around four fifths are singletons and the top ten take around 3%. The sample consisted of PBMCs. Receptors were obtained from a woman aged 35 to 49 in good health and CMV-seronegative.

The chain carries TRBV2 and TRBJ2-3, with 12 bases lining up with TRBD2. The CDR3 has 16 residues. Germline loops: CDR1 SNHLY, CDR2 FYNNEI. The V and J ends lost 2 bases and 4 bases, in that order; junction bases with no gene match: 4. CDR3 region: CASSESSGRGADTQYF. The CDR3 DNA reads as TGTGCCAGCAGTGAATCTAGCGGGAGGGGCGCAGATACGCAGTATTTT.

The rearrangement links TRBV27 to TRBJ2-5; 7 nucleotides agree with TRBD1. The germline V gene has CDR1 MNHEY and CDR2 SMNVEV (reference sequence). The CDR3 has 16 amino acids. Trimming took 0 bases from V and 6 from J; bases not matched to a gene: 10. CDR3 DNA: TGTGCCAGCAGTTTATCGGGACAGAGCTTCTCGCAGACCCAGTACTTC. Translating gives CASSLSGQSFSQTQYF.

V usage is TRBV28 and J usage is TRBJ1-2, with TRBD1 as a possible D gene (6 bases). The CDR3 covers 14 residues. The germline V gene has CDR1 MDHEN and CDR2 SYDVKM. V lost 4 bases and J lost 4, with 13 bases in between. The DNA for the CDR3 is TGTGCCAGCAGTTCGACAGGTATCAGCTATGGCTACACCTTC. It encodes CASSSTGISYGYTF.

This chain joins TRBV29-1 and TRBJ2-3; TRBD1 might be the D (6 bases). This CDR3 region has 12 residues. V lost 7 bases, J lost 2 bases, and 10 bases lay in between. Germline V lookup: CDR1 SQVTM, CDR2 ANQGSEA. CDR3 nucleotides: TGCAGCGCCAGGGACAACACAGATACGCAGTATTTT. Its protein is CSARDNTDTQYF.

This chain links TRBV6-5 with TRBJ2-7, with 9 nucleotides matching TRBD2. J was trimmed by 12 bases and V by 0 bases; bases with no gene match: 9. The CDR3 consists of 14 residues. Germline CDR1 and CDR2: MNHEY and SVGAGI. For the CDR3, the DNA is TGTGCCAGCAGTTACTCGGAGACTAGCGGTAAAATGTACTTC. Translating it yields CASSYSETSGKMYF.

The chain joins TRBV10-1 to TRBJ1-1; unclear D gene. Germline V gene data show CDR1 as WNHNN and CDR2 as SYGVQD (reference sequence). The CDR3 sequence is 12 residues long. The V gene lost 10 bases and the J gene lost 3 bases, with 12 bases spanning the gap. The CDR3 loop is CATRRVDTEAFF. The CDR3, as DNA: TGCGCCACCCGGCGGGTTGACACTGAAGCTTTCTTT.

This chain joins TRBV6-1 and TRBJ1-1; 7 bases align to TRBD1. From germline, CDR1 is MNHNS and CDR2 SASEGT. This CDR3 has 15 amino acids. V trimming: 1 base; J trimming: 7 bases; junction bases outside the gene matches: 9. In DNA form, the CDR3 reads TGTGCCAGCAGTGAAGGGCGACAGGGTGTGGATGAAGCTTTCTTT. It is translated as CASSEGRQGVDEAFF.

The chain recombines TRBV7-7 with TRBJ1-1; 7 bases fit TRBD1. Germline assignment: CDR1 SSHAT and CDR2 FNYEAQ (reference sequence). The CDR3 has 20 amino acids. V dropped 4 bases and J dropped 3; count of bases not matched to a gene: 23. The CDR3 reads CASSSKTGFSLDYPHTEAFF. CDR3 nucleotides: TGTGCCAGCAGCTCCAAGACAGGGTTTTCTCTTGATTATCCCCACACTGAAGCTTTCTTT.

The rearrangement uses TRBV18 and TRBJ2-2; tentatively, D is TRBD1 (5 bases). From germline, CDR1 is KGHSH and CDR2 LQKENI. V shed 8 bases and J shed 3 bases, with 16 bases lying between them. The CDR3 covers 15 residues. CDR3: CASTNDRLDTGELFF. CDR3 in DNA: TGTGCCAGCACCAACGACAGATTGGACACCGGGGAGCTGTTTTTT.

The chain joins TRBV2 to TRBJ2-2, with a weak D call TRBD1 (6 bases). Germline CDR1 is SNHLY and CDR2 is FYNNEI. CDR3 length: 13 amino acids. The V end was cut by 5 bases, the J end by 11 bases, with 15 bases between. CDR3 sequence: CASSMTGFGELFF. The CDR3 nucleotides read TGTGCCAGCAGTATGACAGGTTTCGGAGAGCTGTTTTTT.

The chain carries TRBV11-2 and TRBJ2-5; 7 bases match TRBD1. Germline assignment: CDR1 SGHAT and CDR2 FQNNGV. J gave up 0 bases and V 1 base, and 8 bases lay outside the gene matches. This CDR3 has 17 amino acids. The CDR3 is CASSLGVAGTDQETQYF. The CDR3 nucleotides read TGTGCCAGCAGCTTAGGCGTCGCTGGGACAGACCAAGAGACCCAGTACTTC.

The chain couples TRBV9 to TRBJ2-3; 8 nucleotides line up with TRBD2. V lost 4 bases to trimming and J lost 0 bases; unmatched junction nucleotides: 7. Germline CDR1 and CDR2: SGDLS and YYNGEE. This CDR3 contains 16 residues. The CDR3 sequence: CASSPGGGLSTDTQYF. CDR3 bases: TGTGCCAGCAGCCCCGGGGGGGGGTTAAGCACAGATACGCAGTATTTT.